This T cell receptor (beta chain) was sequenced for a study of T cell responses to AZD1222 COVID-19 vaccine. The method was immunoSEQ multiplex PCR; TCRdb's version includes in-frame clones alone and lacks a portion of them. This table holds 85,000 to 90,000 clones, 90% to 95% found once. This TCR was recovered from an adult in good health. The sample was peripheral blood, taken on day 0 of MenACWY control vaccination.

This chain's CDR3 is CASGLIGTSNEKLFF. CDR3 in DNA: TGTGCCAGCGGTTTAATTGGGACCTCTAATGAAAAACTGTTTTTT. This sequence joins TRBV5-6 and TRBJ1-4; weak D call: TRBD1 (5 bases). This CDR3 region has 15 residues. The germline V gene has CDR1 SGHDT and CDR2 YYEEEE. The V end was cut by 7 bases, the J end by 3 bases, with 16 bases between.